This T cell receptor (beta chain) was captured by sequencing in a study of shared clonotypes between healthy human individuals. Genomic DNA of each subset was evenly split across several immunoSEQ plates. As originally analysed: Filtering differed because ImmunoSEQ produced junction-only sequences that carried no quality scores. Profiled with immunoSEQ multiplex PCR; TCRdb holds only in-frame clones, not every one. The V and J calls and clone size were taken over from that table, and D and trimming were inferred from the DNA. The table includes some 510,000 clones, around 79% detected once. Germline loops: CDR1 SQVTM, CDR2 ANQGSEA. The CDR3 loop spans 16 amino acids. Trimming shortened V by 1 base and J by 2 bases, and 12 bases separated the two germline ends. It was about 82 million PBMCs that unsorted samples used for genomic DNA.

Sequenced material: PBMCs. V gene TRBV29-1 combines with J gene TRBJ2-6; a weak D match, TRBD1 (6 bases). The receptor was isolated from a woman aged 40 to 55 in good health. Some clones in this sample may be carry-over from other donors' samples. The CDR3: CSVEGGRQTGANVLTF. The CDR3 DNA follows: TGCAGCGTTGAAGGGGGGCGGCAGACTGGGGCCAACGTCCTGACTTTC. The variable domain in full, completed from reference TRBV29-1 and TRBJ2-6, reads SAVISQKPSRDICQRGTSLTIQCQVDSQVTMMFWYRQQPGQSLTLIATANQGSEATYESGFVIDKFPISRPNLTFSTLTVSNMSPEDSSIYLCSVEGGRQTGANVLTFGAGSRLTVL.